The 4 T cell receptor beta chains below all came from one sample that was sequenced in a study of T cell repertoires in ileal Crohn's disease. Sample time point: neoterminal ileum biopsy at postoperative endoscopy, about 6 months after surgery. The protocol was immunoSEQ multiplex PCR, while the TCRdb copy is restricted to in-frame clones and leaves out a portion. The table shows some 11,000 clones, with approximately 85% occurring only once. The sample taken for sequencing was ileal tissue. The receptors derive from an adult with Crohn's disease.

This clone was found once. This chain connects TRBV7-9 to TRBJ1-4; the match to TRBD1 covers 9 bases. Germline loops: CDR1 SEHNR, CDR2 FQNEAQ (reference sequence). This CDR3 comprises 14 residues. V dropped 2 bases and J dropped 8; count of bases not matched to a gene: 3. CDR3 nucleotide sequence: TGTGCCAGCAGCTTAAACAGGGGGCAGGAAAAACTGTTTTTT. Encoded protein: CASSLNRGQEKLFF.

The V and J genes are TRBV7-9 and TRBJ1-1, with 8 bases lining up with TRBD1. Per germline, CDR1 SEHNR and CDR2 FQNEAQ (reference sequence). V shed 5 bases and J 6 bases; nucleotides not matched to a gene: 5. CDR3 size: 13 residues. The CDR3 nucleotides read TGTGCCAGCAGCCTCGGGACAGGTCCTGAAGCTTTCTTT. The encoded protein is CASSLGTGPEAFF.

The gene calls are TRBV7-2 and TRBJ2-7, with 8 bases that match TRBD2. Germline-derived CDR1 and CDR2 are SGHTA and FQGNSA. Losses at the gene ends were 0 bases for V and 4 bases for J; bases not matched to a gene: 8. This CDR3 contains 16 residues. The CDR3 coding sequence is TGTGCCAGCAGCTTAGCGTCTCTCATAGCGGGATACGAGCAGTACTTC. Encoded protein: CASSLASLIAGYEQYF.

The J gene is TRBJ2-1, the V gene TRBV2, with 8 positions matching TRBD2. Germline values: CDR1 SNHLY, CDR2 FYNNEI. The V segment lost 2 bases and the J segment 3 bases; nucleotides outside the gene matches: 3. The CDR3 loop spans 15 amino acids. This chain's CDR3 is CASSEQRGLYNEQFF. The CDR3 DNA is TGTGCCAGCAGTGAACAGCGGGGGCTCTACAATGAGCAGTTCTTC.